Following are 21 T cell receptor beta chains from one sample sequenced in a study of cytomegalovirus exposure and HLA in healthy donors (dated by TCRdb to the late 2010s). Libraries were constructed by the immunoSEQ multiplex PCR assay. For the multiplex PCR, a mixture combining 60 forward primers for TCR Vbeta segments and 13 reverse primers for TCR Jbeta segments was used. TCRdb limited this immuneACCESS table to in-frame rearrangements with V and J called. A share of clones is missing; checked studies link under half to unresolved V genes, and the rest is unexplained. A total of roughly 110,000 clones appear in this sample, roughly 76% of them only once. The ten biggest clones cover around 5.8% of the sample. Sample: PBMCs. The receptor source for this set is a woman aged 50 to 65 in good health and CMV-seropositive.

The J gene is TRBJ2-2, the V gene TRBV28, with a tentative D call TRBD2 (6 bases). V lost 1 base and J 4 bases, leaving 10 bases between the germline ends. This CDR3 has 15 amino acids. Germline V gene lookup returns CDR1 MDHEN and CDR2 SYDVKM. The CDR3 reads CASSLLVSGTGELFF. In DNA form, the CDR3 reads TGTGCCAGCAGTTTATTGGTTAGCGGCACCGGGGAGCTGTTTTTT.

As DNA, the CDR3 is TGTGCCAGCAGCTTGGGCTTCTATGGCTACACCTTC. Protein sequence: CASSLGFYGYTF. The chain employs TRBV7-2 and TRBJ1-2, with D hard to call. V lost 3 bases, J lost 4 bases, and 6 bases lay in between. CDR1 SGHTA and CDR2 FQGNSA come from the germline V gene. The CDR3 runs 12 residues.

The V call is TRBV27, the J call TRBJ2-3, with 11 bases lining up with TRBD2. The CDR3 spans 17 residues. Germline V CDR1 and CDR2: MNHEY, SMNVEV (reference sequence). J gave up 4 bases and V 6 bases, and 12 bases lay outside the gene matches. Written as DNA, the CDR3 is TGTGCCAGCAGCCCCCAAAGACTAGCGGGGAACTCAGATACGCAGTATTTT. This gives the protein CASSPQRLAGNSDTQYF.

This clone was found a few times. The rearrangement joins TRBV2 to TRBJ1-1; D gene ambiguous. CDR1 is SNHLY, CDR2 FYNNEI, per germline. This CDR3 has 13 residues. V was trimmed by 2 bases and J by 5 bases, leaving 9 bases between them. CDR3 sequence (DNA): TGTGCCAGCAGTGAAAGAACCCGGACTGAAGCTTTCTTT. Translating gives CASSERTRTEAFF.

The chain links TRBV9 to TRBJ2-5; possible D gene TRBD2, 6 bases. The better agreement between TRBJ2-7 and the DNA end casts doubt on the J call. There are 15 residues in the CDR3. Germline V gene data show CDR1 as SGDLS and CDR2 as YYNGEE. In DNA form, the CDR3 reads TGTGCCAGCAGCGTAGCTCTAGCGCCTACCTACGAGCAGTACTTC. Protein product: CASSVALAPTYEQYF.

The J gene is TRBJ1-1, the V gene TRBV6-5; D not certain. Germline V lookup: CDR1 MNHEY, CDR2 SVGAGI. The CDR3 is 14 amino acids. The germline V and J ends were trimmed by 5 bases and 4 bases, with 14 bases remaining between them. This CDR3 is CASSVTSASTEAFF. In DNA form, the CDR3 reads TGTGCCAGCAGTGTAACATCAGCTAGCACTGAAGCTTTCTTT.

The chain couples TRBV28 to TRBJ1-2; D ambiguous. The ends were cut back, 7 bases at V and 8 bases at J, with 26 bases in the middle. This CDR3 comprises 16 residues. CDR1 MDHEN and CDR2 SYDVKM come from the germline V gene. CDR3 in DNA: TGTGCCAGCACCTCTCTGGGCTCCCAGCACCTCTCCGGCTACACCTTC. It yields the protein CASTSLGSQHLSGYTF.

This chain connects TRBV6-6 to TRBJ1-1; D remains unclear. Germline V CDR1 and CDR2: MNHNY, SVGAGI (reference sequence). Trimming shortened V by 5 bases and J by 4 bases, and 14 bases separated the two germline ends. The CDR3 is made up of 14 amino acids. CDR3 DNA sequence: TGTGCCAGCAGTCACACGTTTCCCGTCACTGAAGCTTTCTTT. It codes for CASSHTFPVTEAFF.

The chain combines TRBV28 with TRBJ2-7, with D perhaps matching TRBD1 (5 bases). This CDR3 has 12 residues. CDR1 and CDR2 from the germline V gene are MDHEN and SYDVKM. Trimming removed 2 bases at V and 6 bases at J, with 8 bases between. The DNA of the CDR3 is TGTGCCAGCAGTTTAATAGGGGTCGAGCAGTACTTC. This codes for CASSLIGVEQYF.

This clone was detected once. V gene TRBV7-3 combines with J gene TRBJ1-2, with D possibly matching TRBD1 (5 bases). Between the trimmed V and J ends, which lost 2 bases and 3 bases, there was a span of 13 bases. The CDR3 contains 15 residues. CDR1 SGHTA and CDR2 FQGTGA come from the germline V gene. CDR3 sequence reads: CASSLSGLRDYGYTF. The DNA for the CDR3 is TGTGCCAGCAGCTTATCGGGACTCAGGGACTATGGCTACACCTTC.

The chain is built from TRBV9 and TRBJ2-2, with 10 positions matching TRBD2. Germline V gives CDR1 SGDLS, CDR2 YYNGEE. This CDR3 region has 17 residues. V shed 2 bases and J 1 base; nucleotides not matched to a gene: 5. This chain's CDR3 is CASSVDSSGGNTGELFF. DNA of the CDR3: TGTGCCAGCAGCGTGGATTCTAGCGGGGGGAACACCGGGGAGCTGTTTTTT.

The chain uses TRBV19 and TRBJ2-5; D is ambiguous. The CDR3 runs to 13 residues. Trimming pared 3 bases from V and 4 bases from J, leaving 9 bases between. CDR1 and CDR2 from the germline V gene are LNHDA and SQIVND (reference sequence). CDR3 sequence (DNA): TGTGCCAGTAGTATGGGCAACCTAGAGACCCAGTACTTC. Its translation is CASSMGNLETQYF.

The table lists this clone with a few counts. This chain joins TRBV6-6 and TRBJ1-1, with D possibly being TRBD1 (5 bases). The CDR3 consists of 15 residues. Germline-derived CDR1 and CDR2 are MNHNY and SVGAGI (reference sequence). V lost 1 base, J lost 1 base, and 10 bases lay in between. CDR3 coding DNA: TGTGCCAGCAGTTACTTGGCAGGGTCGAACACTGAAGCTTTCTTT. As protein: CASSYLAGSNTEAFF.

The CDR3 coding sequence is TGTGCCAGCAGCGTAGGATCAGGGATCAACCCTGAAGCTTTCTTT. This gives the protein CASSVGSGINPEAFF. The rearrangement uses TRBV9 and TRBJ1-1; D is possibly TRBD1 (5 bases). The germline V gene has CDR1 SGDLS and CDR2 YYNGEE. The CDR3 consists of 15 residues. The V end was cut by 0 bases, the J end by 6 bases, with 15 bases between. Looking up the rest from reference TRBV9 and TRBJ1-1 gives the full variable domain: DSGVTQTPKHLITATGQRVTLRCSPRSGDLSVYWYQQSLDQGLQFLIQYYNGEERAKGNILERFSAQQFPDLHSELNLSSLELGDSALYFCASSVGSGINPEAFFGQGTRLTVV.

The chain is built from TRBV5-6 and TRBJ2-3; D is possibly TRBD1 (5 bases). The length of the CDR3 is 16 residues. Germline V gene sequence: CDR1 SGHDT, CDR2 YYEEEE. Trimming took 4 bases from V and 2 from J, leaving 17 bases between them. The CDR3, as DNA: TGTGCCAGCAGCCCTGAACCCAGGGCGTTCACAGATACGCAGTATTTT. It translates to CASSPEPRAFTDTQYF.

V and J are TRBV6-1 and TRBJ1-1; 10 bases agree with TRBD1. V gave up 8 bases and J gave up 5 bases; unmatched junction bases: 11. The CDR3 consists of 15 residues. Germline assignment: CDR1 MNHNS and CDR2 SASEGT. The CDR3 DNA sequence: TGTGCCAGCGGCCCGGGACAGGGGTGGGAGACTGAAGCTTTCTTT. It translates to CASGPGQGWETEAFF.

This chain connects TRBV6-6 to TRBJ2-3; the D is unclear. V lost 6 bases, J lost 1 base, and 11 bases lay in between. Germline lookup yields CDR1 MNHNY and CDR2 SVGAGI (reference sequence). The CDR3 sequence is 14 residues long. The CDR3 nucleotides read TGTGCCAGCAGCCGCGATGGGCGCACAGATACGCAGTATTTT. Translation gives CASSRDGRTDTQYF.

The chain recombines TRBV7-9 with TRBJ2-7, with a tentative D call TRBD1 (7 bases). Germline V gene lookup returns CDR1 SEHNR and CDR2 FQNEAQ (reference sequence). This CDR3 spans 15 amino acids. Trimming cost V 3 bases and J 9 bases, with 21 bases left between them. DNA of the CDR3: TGTGCCAGCAGCTTCAGGGGGGTGACTCCTACGAGGCAGTACTTC. It yields the protein CASSFRGVTPTRQYF.

The chain is built from TRBV28 and TRBJ1-5, with a weak D call TRBD1 (5 bases). The CDR3 consists of 16 residues. Germline V gene data show CDR1 as MDHEN and CDR2 as SYDVKM. Trimming stripped 1 base from V and 6 bases from J, with 16 bases between. The CDR3 region is CASSLSAGMGGQPQHF. In nucleotides, the CDR3 is TGTGCCAGCAGTTTATCCGCAGGGATGGGGGGTCAGCCCCAGCATTTT. Filled out from reference TRBV28 and TRBJ1-5, the complete variable domain reads DVKVTQSSRYLVKRTGEKVFLECVQDMDHENMFWYRQDPGLGLRLIYFSYDVKMKEKGDIPEGYSVSREKKERFSLILESASTNQTSMYLCASSLSAGMGGQPQHFGDGTRLSIL.

This clone was found once. The chain couples TRBV9 to TRBJ2-7; TRBD1 aligns across 10 bases. The CDR3 extends over 15 amino acids. Trimming cost V 0 bases and J 9 bases; bases outside gene matches: 9. CDR1 is SGDLS, CDR2 YYNGEE, per germline. The CDR3 DNA sequence: TGTGCCAGCAGCGTAGCGACCGGGACAGGGGTTCGGCAGTACTTC. As protein: CASSVATGTGVRQYF.

The chain joins TRBV6-5 to TRBJ1-2; D gene ambiguous. The CDR3 is 15 residues long. The V end was cut by 0 bases, the J end by 5 bases, with 13 bases between. Germline loops: CDR1 MNHEY, CDR2 SVGAGI. CDR3 sequence (DNA): TGTGCCAGCAGTTACTCCGGGGTGGGCCGATATGGCTACACCTTC. Translation gives CASSYSGVGRYGYTF.